This is a list of T cell receptor beta chains from one sample in a study of OX40 agonist ivuxolimab in advanced cancers. Profiled with immunoSEQ multiplex PCR; TCRdb holds only in-frame clones, not every one. The sample holds approximately 68,000 clones; just over 85% are singletons and the top ten take 0.85% to 1%. Sample: CD4+ or CD8+ T cells sorted from blood, taken in a trial of the OX40 agonist ivuxolimab. The receptors were sampled from an adult with an advanced solid tumor such as melanoma, head and neck, liver or kidney cancer. The CDR3 runs from the conserved cysteine through the conserved F or W. A D gene is named only where the DNA matches it firmly. Not all rows give a size; the values are once, few, many and, for expanded clones, a class.

CASSETISLLGVTTDTQYF,TGTGCCAGCAGTGAAACCATTAGTCTATTAGGAGTAACCACAGATACGCAGTATTTT,-,-,TRBV2,TRBJ2-3
CSVRGRGEKLFF,TGCAGCGTCAGGGGTAGGGGCGAAAAACTGTTTTTT,-,-,TRBV29-1,TRBJ1-4
CASSLAGGSYNSPLHF,TGTGCCAGCAGTCTGGCAGGCGGATCCTATAATTCACCCCTCCACTTT,-,-,TRBV27,TRBJ1-6
CASSVRPTDQETQYF,TGTGCCAGCAGCGTACGACCAACCGACCAAGAGACCCAGTACTTC,-,-,TRBV9,TRBJ2-5
CASSYGQNGYTF,TGTGCCAGCAGTTACGGACAGAATGGCTACACCTTC,-,-,TRBV6-5,TRBJ1-2
CASSRLGSYEQYF,TGCGCCAGCAGCCGACTAGGGTCCTACGAGCAGTACTTC,-,-,TRBV5-1,TRBJ2-7
CASSFLATVKNEKLFF,TGTGCCAGCAGCTTCTTAGCGACAGTTAAGAATGAAAAACTGTTTTTT,few,-,TRBV7-9,TRBJ1-4
CASSLYPSSGVQETQYF,TGTGCCAGCAGTTTATATCCCTCAAGCGGGGTCCAAGAGACCCAGTACTTC,once,TRBD2,TRBV27,TRBJ2-5
CASSPDHPLKPSYEQYF,TGTGCCAGCTCACCCGATCACCCATTAAAACCTTCCTACGAGCAGTACTTC,-,-,TRBV18,TRBJ2-7
CASRSASNNQPQHF,TGTGCCAGTAGGTCCGCCAGCAACAATCAGCCCCAGCATTTT,-,-,TRBV19,TRBJ1-5
CAISQPQDRPTQF,TGTGCCATCAGCCAACCCCAGGACAGGCCAACCCAATTC,-,TRBD1,TRBV10-3,TRBJ2-7
CASSLAYSGEKLFF,TGTGCCAGCAGCTTGGCCTATTCAGGCGAAAAACTGTTTTTT,-,-,TRBV5-8,TRBJ1-4
CASSVAPGGGAGDTQYF,TGTGCCAGCAGCGTAGCCCCTGGCGGGGGGGCGGGAGATACGCAGTATTTT,-,TRBD2,TRBV9,TRBJ2-3
CASSQGTVRGRDTQYF,TGCGCCAGCAGCCAAGGGACGGTCCGAGGGAGGGATACGCAGTATTTT,-,-,TRBV4-3,TRBJ2-3
CASSYRGHRDYEQYF,TGTGCCAGCAGCTACAGGGGGCATCGGGACTACGAGCAGTACTTC,once,TRBD1,TRBV5-6,TRBJ2-7
CASSSGTGVGTQYF,TGTGCCAGTTCCTCCGGGACGGGCGTTGGGACCCAGTACTTC,-,-,TRBV19,TRBJ2-5
CASSIDPASSGNTIYF,TGTGCCAGTAGTATCGACCCGGCCAGCTCTGGAAACACCATATATTTT,-,-,TRBV19,TRBJ1-3
CASSLARLAGGPGADTQYF,TGTGCCAGCAGCTTGGCCAGGCTAGCGGGAGGGCCAGGAGCAGATACGCAGTATTTT,-,TRBD2,TRBV5-6,TRBJ2-3
CASSLADTEAFF,TGTGCCAGCAGTTTGGCGGACACTGAAGCTTTCTTT,once,-,TRBV28,TRBJ1-1
CASSSDRGNTGELFF,TGTGCCAGCAGCTCCGACAGGGGCAACACCGGGGAGCTGTTTTTT,-,TRBD1,TRBV7-6,TRBJ2-2
CASSETYRGGTDTQYF,TGTGCCAGCAGTGAAACCTACAGGGGAGGCACAGATACGCAGTATTTT,-,TRBD1,TRBV6-1,TRBJ2-3
CASSLFYSRYEQYF,TGTGCCAGCAGCTTATTTTACAGTCGGTACGAGCAGTACTTC,-,-,TRBV7-2,TRBJ2-7
CASSSYGGTREAFF,TGTGCCAGCAGCTCGTATGGGGGCACGCGCGAAGCTTTCTTT,-,-,TRBV5-4,TRBJ1-1
CASSPDRGGETQYF,TGTGCCAGCAGCCCGGACAGGGGCGGGGAGACCCAGTACTTC,-,TRBD1,TRBV5-5,TRBJ2-5
CASSQVGGSGANVLTF,TGCGCCAGCAGCCAAGTAGGGGGTTCCGGGGCCAACGTCCTGACTTTC,-,-,TRBV4-1,TRBJ2-6
CASHIQKPLQGYEQYF,TGTGCCAGCCACATACAGAAGCCCTTACAGGGGTACGAGCAGTACTTC,-,TRBD1,TRBV5-4,TRBJ2-7
CASGLDTNSPLHF,TGCGCCAGCGGACTGGACACTAATTCACCCCTCCACTTT,-,-,TRBV5-1,TRBJ1-6
CASSFQGLREAFF,TGTGCCAGCAGTTTTCAGGGGTTACGTGAAGCTTTCTTT,-,-,TRBV6-5,TRBJ1-1
CASSYAGDLGGYTF,TGTGCCAGCAGTTACGCCGGGGATCTAGGGGGCTACACCTTC,-,-,TRBV6-6,TRBJ1-2
CAWSTQSSPLHF,TGTGCCTGGAGTACGCAGAGTTCACCCCTCCACTTT,-,-,TRBV30,TRBJ1-6
CASSLSPIGDTQYF,TGTGCCAGCAGCTTAAGCCCGATAGGGGATACGCAGTATTTT,-,-,TRBV7-3,TRBJ2-3
CASSSPSGRSNQPQHF,TGTGCCAGCAGTTCACCCTCGGGACGAAGCAATCAGCCCCAGCATTTT,once,-,TRBV28,TRBJ1-5
CASSFKGTGDNSPLHF,TGCGCCAGCAGCTTCAAGGGGACAGGGGACAATTCACCCCTCCACTTT,-,TRBD1,TRBV5-1,TRBJ1-6
CASSFPTEKNIQYF,TGTGCCAGCAGCTTCCCGACAGAGAAAAACATTCAGTACTTC,-,-,TRBV7-2,TRBJ2-4
CASSTEGRIYGYTF,TGTGCCAGCAGCACCGAAGGACGGATATATGGCTACACCTTC,-,-,TRBV11-2,TRBJ1-2
CASSLAASGYEQFF,TGTGCCAGCAGCTTAGCGGCTAGCGGGTATGAGCAGTTCTTC,-,TRBD2,TRBV7-2,TRBJ2-1